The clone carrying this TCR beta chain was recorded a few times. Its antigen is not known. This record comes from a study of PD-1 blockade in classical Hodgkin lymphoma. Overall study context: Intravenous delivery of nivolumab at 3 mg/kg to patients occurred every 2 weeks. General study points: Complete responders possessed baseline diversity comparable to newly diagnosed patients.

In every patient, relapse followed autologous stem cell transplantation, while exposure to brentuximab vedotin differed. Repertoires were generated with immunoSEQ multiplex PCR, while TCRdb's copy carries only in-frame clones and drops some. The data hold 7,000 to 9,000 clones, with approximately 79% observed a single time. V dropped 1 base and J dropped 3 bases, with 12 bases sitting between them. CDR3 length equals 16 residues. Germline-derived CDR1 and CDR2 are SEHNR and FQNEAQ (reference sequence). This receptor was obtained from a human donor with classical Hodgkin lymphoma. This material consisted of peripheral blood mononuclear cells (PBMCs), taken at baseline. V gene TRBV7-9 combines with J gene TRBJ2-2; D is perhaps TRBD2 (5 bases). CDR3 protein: CASSLDMGSYTGELFF. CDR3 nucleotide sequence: TGTGCCAGCAGCTTAGACATGGGGAGTTACACCGGGGAGCTGTTTTTT.